Below, 30 T cell receptor beta chains from the same sample are listed, as sequenced in a study of cytomegalovirus exposure and HLA in healthy donors. PCR employed 60 Vbeta and 13 Jbeta primers. The repertoire was sequenced with immunoSEQ multiplex PCR; TCRdb's copy has only in-frame clones and lacks some. The sample records roughly 97,000 clones, over 9.5% being singletons. The sequenced sample consisted of PBMCs. The receptor source for this set is a man between 40 and 49 years old in good health and CMV-seropositive.

The sample holds a few counts of this clone. Distinct nucleotide sequences in the sample also encode this CDR3. The CDR3 region has the DNA TGTGCCAGCAGTTACTCGGCGGGAGGCGTCTACGAGCAGTACTTC. Protein sequence: CASSYSAGGVYEQYF. The V and J genes are TRBV6-5 and TRBJ2-7; 8 bases line up with TRBD2. Germline loops: CDR1 MNHEY, CDR2 SVGAGI. V gave up 0 bases and J gave up 3 bases; unmatched junction bases: 4. This CDR3 is built from 15 residues.

The rearrangement uses TRBV4-1 and TRBJ2-7, with 10 nucleotides matching TRBD2. J was trimmed by 9 bases and V by 3 bases; bases with no gene match: 11. The CDR3 is 15 amino acids. Germline V gene data show CDR1 as MGHRA and CDR2 as YSYEKL. The CDR3 DNA reads as TGCGCCAGCAGCCACTCCGGGACTAGCGATCAAGGGCAGTACTTC. It yields the protein CASSHSGTSDQGQYF.

This clone occurred a few times. The chain has TRBV27 and TRBJ1-1, with 8 nucleotides matching TRBD1. The CDR3 covers 13 residues. The ends lost 6 bases at V and 5 bases at J; junction bases unmatched: 5. Germline CDR1 reads MNHEY; CDR2 reads SMNVEV (reference sequence). For the CDR3, the DNA is TGTGCCAGCAGGGCAGGGGGCAGTACTGAAGCTTTCTTT. Amino acid sequence: CASRAGGSTEAFF.

This clone appeared a single time. The chain is built from TRBV19 and TRBJ2-7; D is perhaps TRBD1 (6 bases). The V end lost 6 bases, the J end lost 4 bases, and 13 bases lay between the germline ends. The germline gives CDR1 LNHDA, CDR2 SQIVND (reference sequence). The CDR3 is 13 amino acids. The CDR3 reads CASSGTPVYEQYF. The DNA for the CDR3 is TGTGCCAGTAGCGGGACACCGGTGTACGAGCAGTACTTC. The variable domain in full, with the rest retrieved from reference TRBV19 and TRBJ2-7, is DGGITQSPKYLFRKEGQNVTLSCEQNLNHDAMYWYRQDPGQGLRLIYYSQIVNDFQKGDIAEGYSVSREKKESFPLTVTSAQKNPTAFYLCASSGTPVYEQYFGPGTRLTVT.

This clone has only a few counts. The CDR3 reads CASSLGRQSTDTQYF. The CDR3 DNA follows: TGTGCCAGCAGCTTGGGGCGACAGAGCACAGATACGCAGTATTTT. This sequence joins TRBV7-9 and TRBJ2-3; TRBD1 is a possible D gene (5 bases). V was shortened by 3 bases and J by 0 bases, with 10 bases between the two germline ends. The CDR3 covers 15 residues. Germline values: CDR1 SEHNR, CDR2 FQNEAQ (reference sequence).

This clone appeared a few times. The CDR3 sequence is CASSATGFSTDTQYF. The CDR3 coding sequence is TGCGCCAGCAGCGCGACCGGGTTTAGCACAGATACGCAGTATTTT. The chain joins TRBV5-1 to TRBJ2-3; D unclear. This CDR3 is built from 15 residues. With 4 bases removed from V and 0 bases from J, the gap between germline ends came to 12 bases. Germline lookup yields CDR1 SGHRS and CDR2 YFSETQ.

This clone was counted a few times. This sequence joins TRBV6-5 and TRBJ1-5, with 7 bases that match TRBD1. The CDR3 totals 13 residues. From germline, CDR1 is MNHEY and CDR2 SVGAGI. V shed 2 bases, J shed 7 bases, and the junction held 2 bases outside the gene matches. The CDR3 sequence is CASSYDRAQPQHF. In DNA, the CDR3 is TGTGCCAGCAGTTACGACAGGGCACAGCCCCAGCATTTT.

The V gene is TRBV4-1, the J gene TRBJ2-5; the match to TRBD2 covers 7 bases. V shed 0 bases, J shed 1 base, and the junction held 11 bases outside the gene matches. CDR3 size: 18 residues. Germline CDR1 is MGHRA and CDR2 is YSYEKL. CDR3 sequence: CASSQDVAAGPVQETQYF. The CDR3 region has the DNA TGCGCCAGCAGCCAAGATGTTGCAGCGGGGCCGGTCCAAGAGACCCAGTACTTC.

The chain joins TRBV19 to TRBJ2-2, with 11 bases aligning to TRBD1. The CDR3 contains 17 residues. Per the germline V gene, CDR1 is LNHDA and CDR2 is SQIVND (reference sequence). Trimming at V came to 1 base and at J to 7 bases, leaving 8 bases not matched to a gene. The CDR3 DNA reads TGTGCCAGTAGTATAGGGACAGGGGGCACGTTGATCGGGGAGCTGTTTTTT. Encoded protein: CASSIGTGGTLIGELFF. The full variable domain, in which reference TRBV19 and TRBJ2-2 provide the parts outside the CDR3, is DGGITQSPKYLFRKEGQNVTLSCEQNLNHDAMYWYRQDPGQGLRLIYYSQIVNDFQKGDIAEGYSVSREKKESFPLTVTSAQKNPTAFYLCASSIGTGGTLIGELFFGEGSRLTVL.

This clone was seen only a few times. The chain uses TRBV11-3 and TRBJ1-1, with TRBD1 as a possible D gene (6 bases). Trimming removed 5 bases at V and 5 bases at J, with 15 bases between. The germline V gene encodes CDR1 SGHNT and CDR2 YENEEA. This CDR3 contains 14 residues. The CDR3 coding sequence is TGTGCCAGCAGCCTAACAGGGATTTGGACTGAAGCTTTCTTT. Its translation is CASSLTGIWTEAFF.

The V gene is TRBV6-5, the J gene TRBJ1-5, with D perhaps matching TRBD1 (5 bases). CDR3 length equals 14 residues. Trimming stripped 6 bases from V and 5 bases from J, with 14 bases between. Germline-derived CDR1 and CDR2 are MNHEY and SVGAGI. The DNA for the CDR3 is TGTGCCAGCAGGGCCTGGGGGGACCATCAGCCCCAGCATTTT. Translating it yields CASRAWGDHQPQHF.

The V gene is TRBV6-1, the J gene TRBJ2-3, with D perhaps TRBD2 (5 bases). The V end was cut by 7 bases, the J end by 1 base, with 9 bases between. Germline V gene sequence: CDR1 MNHNS, CDR2 SASEGT. This CDR3 has 13 residues. The CDR3 loop reads CASIGGGTDTQYF. The CDR3 DNA follows: TGTGCCAGCATAGGAGGTGGCACAGATACGCAGTATTTT.

The table lists this clone with a few counts. The rearrangement links TRBV19 to TRBJ2-1; 7 nucleotides align to TRBD2. With 5 bases clipped from V and 3 bases from J, the junction kept 4 bases outside the gene matches. Germline V lookup: CDR1 LNHDA, CDR2 SQIVND (reference sequence). This CDR3 spans 14 amino acids. In DNA form, the CDR3 reads TGTGCCAGTAGTCTCGGGACTAACTACAATGAGCAGTTCTTC. Translated, it gives CASSLGTNYNEQFF.

The V and J genes are TRBV5-1 and TRBJ2-2; TRBD1 aligns across 11 bases. The CDR3 extends over 16 amino acids. CDR1 SGHRS and CDR2 YFSETQ come from the germline V gene. The junction had 5 bases not matched to a gene; V was cut back by 1 base and J by 6 bases. The CDR3 region has the DNA TGCGCCAGCAGCTTGCCCTCGGGACAGGGGGCCGGGGAGCTGTTTTTT. Protein: CASSLPSGQGAGELFF.

This clone was seen more than once but under ten times. The V gene is TRBV7-3, the J gene TRBJ2-1; 12 nucleotides line up with TRBD2. The germline V gene encodes CDR1 SGHTA and CDR2 FQGTGA. The CDR3 is made up of 15 amino acids. V dropped 5 bases and J dropped 5; count of bases not matched to a gene: 4. In nucleotides, the CDR3 is TGTGCCAGCAGCCCTAGCGGGAGGGCAGACAATGAGCAGTTCTTC. Translation gives CASSPSGRADNEQFF.

The rearrangement uses TRBV5-1 and TRBJ2-6; 7 bases align to TRBD1. Trimming took 4 bases from V and 0 from J; bases not matched to a gene: 4. This CDR3 contains 16 residues. CDR1 and CDR2 from the germline V gene are SGHRS and YFSETQ. The CDR3 loop reads CASSLGQASGANVLTF. DNA for the CDR3: TGCGCCAGCAGCCTCGGACAGGCCTCTGGGGCCAACGTCCTGACTTTC.

The CDR3, as DNA: TGTGCCAGCAGCCAAAGGGCGGGTCCCGGGCGGATCTCCTACAATGAGCAGTTCTTC. Protein product: CASSQRAGPGRISYNEQFF. The chain recombines TRBV14 with TRBJ2-1; TRBD2 might be the D (5 bases). With 2 bases removed from V and 0 bases from J, the gap between germline ends came to 20 bases. CDR1 is SGHDN, CDR2 FVKESK, per germline. The CDR3 totals 19 residues.

This clone was observed a handful of times. The chain carries TRBV11-2 and TRBJ2-7; TRBD2 aligns across 11 bases. Per the germline V gene, CDR1 is SGHAT and CDR2 is FQNNGV. Losses at the gene ends were 4 bases for V and 4 bases for J; bases not matched to a gene: 15. This CDR3 region has 18 residues. CDR3 nucleotide sequence: TGTGCCAGCAGCTCACCAAAAGGCGGACTAGCGGGTGGGTACGAGCAGTACTTC. It codes for CASSSPKGGLAGGYEQYF.

This clone was seen at least ten times. The chain uses TRBV2 and TRBJ2-2, with 8 bases matching TRBD1. This CDR3 has 15 residues. The germline gives CDR1 SNHLY, CDR2 FYNNEI. V shed 4 bases, J shed 4 bases, and the junction held 5 bases outside the gene matches. CDR3 in DNA: TGTGCCAGCAGTGGACAGGACAGGGTCACCGGGGAGCTGTTTTTT. Translating gives CASSGQDRVTGELFF. The full variable domain, in which reference TRBV2 and TRBJ2-2 provide the parts outside the CDR3, is EPEVTQTPSHQVTQMGQEVILRCVPISNHLYFYWYRQILGQKVEFLVSFYNNEISEKSEIFDDQFSVERPDGSNFTLKIRSTKLEDSAMYFCASSGQDRVTGELFFGEGSRLTVL.

The chain carries TRBV30 and TRBJ1-4; 7 positions agree with TRBD1. The CDR3 is made up of 13 amino acids. Germline CDR1 reads GTSNPN; CDR2 reads SVGIG (reference sequence). Losses at the gene ends were 4 bases for V and 6 bases for J; bases not matched to a gene: 5. In DNA form, the CDR3 reads TGTGCCTGGAAACAGGGGAGTCATGAAAAACTGTTTTTT. Translated: CAWKQGSHEKLFF.

The table lists this clone with a few counts. This chain links TRBV15 with TRBJ1-5, with a possible D match to TRBD1 (5 bases). Germline V CDR1 and CDR2: LNHNV, YYDKDF (reference sequence). The CDR3 is 14 amino acids. The germline V and J ends were trimmed by 6 bases and 4 bases, with 13 bases remaining between them. The CDR3 bases are TGTGCCACCAGGCGGGGGGGTTCAAATCAGCCCCAGCATTTT. Residues: CATRRGGSNQPQHF.

This clone was detected only a few times. The V call is TRBV5-4, the J call TRBJ2-5; D perhaps matches TRBD2 (6 bases). From germline, CDR1 is SGHNT and CDR2 YYREEE (reference sequence). The germline V and J ends were trimmed by 0 bases and 6 bases, with 21 bases remaining between them. The CDR3 consists of 17 residues. The CDR3 bases are TGTGCCAGCAGCTTGGCCGGGGCGGGGCAGGGTCAGAAGACCCAGTACTTC. Translating gives CASSLAGAGQGQKTQYF.

The chain links TRBV7-9 to TRBJ1-2; no clear D. CDR3 length: 11 amino acids. Germline CDR1 and CDR2: SEHNR and FQNEAQ (reference sequence). Trimming pared 5 bases from V and 8 bases from J, leaving 9 bases between. DNA of the CDR3: TGTGCCAGCAGCCGGGATGACGGCTACACCTTC. It translates to CASSRDDGYTF.

This clone showed up just a few times. The V gene is TRBV11-3, the J gene TRBJ2-4; D is possibly TRBD2 (5 bases). The V and J ends lost 5 bases and 1 base respectively, with 9 bases between them. CDR1 is SGHNT, CDR2 YENEEA, per germline. CDR3 length equals 14 residues. CDR3 nucleotides: TGTGCCAGCAGCCAGGACTGGGCCAAAAACATTCAGTACTTC. It specifies CASSQDWAKNIQYF.

The chain is built from TRBV25-1 and TRBJ2-7; D is perhaps TRBD2 (5 bases). V lost 5 bases to trimming and J lost 0 bases, with 8 bases between them. The CDR3 is 13 amino acids. The germline gives CDR1 MGHDK, CDR2 SYGVNS. The CDR3 sequence: CASSPGNSYEQYF. In DNA form, the CDR3 reads TGTGCCAGCAGTCCCGGGAACTCCTACGAGCAGTACTTC.

The J gene is TRBJ2-7, the V gene TRBV6-5, with D possibly matching TRBD2 (6 bases). The germline CDR1 and CDR2 sequences are MNHEY and SVGAGI. The CDR3 is 14 amino acids. The ends were cut back, 7 bases at V and 3 bases at J, with 16 bases in the middle. CDR3: CASTSGEISYEQYF. CDR3 DNA: TGTGCCAGCACATCGGGGGAGATAAGCTACGAGCAGTACTTC.

This clone came up a few times. The chain links TRBV6-5 to TRBJ2-5; 8 nucleotides align to TRBD2. The DNA end favors TRBJ2-7, so the J call may be wrong. The CDR3 consists of 14 residues. Per germline, CDR1 MNHEY and CDR2 SVGAGI. CDR3 amino acids: CASSTGTSSYEQYF. In DNA, the CDR3 is TGTGCCAGCAGTACCGGGACTAGCTCCTACGAGCAGTACTTC.

The V and J genes are TRBV12-5 and TRBJ2-2; D is undetermined. The CDR3 sequence is 16 residues long. CDR1 is LGHNT and CDR2 is FRNRAP in the germline V gene. V was cut by 2 bases and J by 0 bases, with 10 bases left in between. CDR3 sequence (DNA): TGTGCTAGTGGTTTGTTTGTCGGGTCGAACACCGGGGAGCTGTTTTTT. Translated: CASGLFVGSNTGELFF.

This clone was seen more than once but under ten times. The CDR3 sequence is CSAWGPGTENTGELFF. The CDR3, as DNA: TGCAGCGCCTGGGGGCCCGGGACAGAGAACACCGGGGAGCTGTTTTTT. The genes are TRBV29-1 and TRBJ2-2, with TRBD1 matching over 7 bases. This CDR3 has 16 amino acids. V was pared by 7 bases and J by 1 base, with 12 bases of the junction left unmatched. CDR1 is SQVTM and CDR2 is ANQGSEA in the germline V gene.

J is TRBJ2-1 and V is TRBV27, with TRBD2 as a possible D gene (5 bases). Germline CDR1 MNHEY, CDR2 SMNVEV (reference sequence). The CDR3 extends over 14 amino acids. V gave up 3 bases and J gave up 0 bases, with 6 bases separating them. CDR3 DNA: TGTGCCAGCAGTTTGGGGAGCTCCTACAATGAGCAGTTCTTC. Protein product: CASSLGSSYNEQFF.